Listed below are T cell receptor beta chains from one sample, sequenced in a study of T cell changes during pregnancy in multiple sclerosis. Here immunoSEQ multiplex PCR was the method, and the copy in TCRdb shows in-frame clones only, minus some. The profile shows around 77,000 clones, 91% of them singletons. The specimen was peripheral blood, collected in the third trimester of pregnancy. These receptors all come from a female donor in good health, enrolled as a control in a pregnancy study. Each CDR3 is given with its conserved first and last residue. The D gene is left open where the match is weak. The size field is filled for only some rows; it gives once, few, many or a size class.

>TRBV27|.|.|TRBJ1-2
TGTGCCAGCACCCACTCACGCGGGGATGGCTACACCTTC
CASTHSRGDGYTF
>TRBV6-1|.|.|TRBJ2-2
TGTGCCAGCACGATGGCGGGATATTTCACCGGGGAGCTGTTTTTT
CASTMAGYFTGELFF
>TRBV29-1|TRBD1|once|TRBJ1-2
TGCAGCGTGGGGGACAGGGCACTTCATGGCTACACCTTC
CSVGDRALHGYTF
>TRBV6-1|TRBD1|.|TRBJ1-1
TGTGCCAGCAGTGAACCTGGACAGGGGGGCACTGAAGCTTTCTTT
CASSEPGQGGTEAFF
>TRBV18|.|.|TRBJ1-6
TGTGCCAGCTCACCTCGGATGGACAATCCCTCACCCCTCCACTTT
CASSPRMDNPSPLHF
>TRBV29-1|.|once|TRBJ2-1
TGCAGCGTTGAAGACAGGGGGCGAGGGCCTAGCGGGAAAGGGTACAATGAGCAGTTCTTC
CSVEDRGRGPSGKGYNEQFF
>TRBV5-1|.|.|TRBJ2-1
TGCGCCAGCAGCTCGCAACAGCTGGAGCAGTTCTTC
CASSSQQLEQFF
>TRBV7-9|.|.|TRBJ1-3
TGTGCCAGCAGCTTAGGTCAGTCGTCCTCTGGAAACACCATATATTTT
CASSLGQSSSGNTIYF
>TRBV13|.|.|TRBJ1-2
TGTGCCAGCAGCCAAACGACAGGACAAAGGGGCTATGGCTACACCTTC
CASSQTTGQRGYGYTF
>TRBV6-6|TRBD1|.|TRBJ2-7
TGTGCCAGCAGTGCCGGGACAGGGGGCGACGAGCAGTACTTC
CASSAGTGGDEQYF
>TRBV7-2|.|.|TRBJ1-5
TGTGCCAGCAGCTTAGCTACGGCCGACTACAATCAGCCCCAGCATTTT
CASSLATADYNQPQHF
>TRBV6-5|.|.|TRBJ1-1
TGTGCCAGCAGTTCCCCCGGGGAAGCAGATGCTCAAGCTTTCTTT
CASSSPGEADAQAFF
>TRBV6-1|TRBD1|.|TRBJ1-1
TGTGCCAGCAGGCTGGACAGGGGGATGCCTGAAGCTTTCTTT
CASRLDRGMPEAFF
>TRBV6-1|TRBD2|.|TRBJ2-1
TGTGCCAGCAGTGAAGCGCGGGGGTACAATGAGCAGTTCTTC
CASSEARGYNEQFF
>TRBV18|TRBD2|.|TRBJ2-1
TGTGCCAGCTCACCGCGGGGGGCTGGGAATGAGCAGTTCTTC
CASSPRGAGNEQFF